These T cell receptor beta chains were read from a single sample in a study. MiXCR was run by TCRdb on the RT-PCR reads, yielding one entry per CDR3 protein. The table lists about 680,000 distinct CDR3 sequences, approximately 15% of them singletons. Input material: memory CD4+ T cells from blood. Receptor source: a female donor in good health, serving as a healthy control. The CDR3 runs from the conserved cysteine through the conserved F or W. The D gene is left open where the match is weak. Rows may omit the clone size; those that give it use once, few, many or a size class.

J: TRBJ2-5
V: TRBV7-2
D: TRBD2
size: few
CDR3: CASSPRGGEETQYF
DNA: TGTGCCAGCAGCCCCCGGGGGGGCGAGGAGACCCAGTACTTC

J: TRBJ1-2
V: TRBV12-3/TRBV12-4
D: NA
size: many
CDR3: CASSLGQRYGYTF
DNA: TGTGCCAGCAGTTTAGGGCAGCGCTATGGCTACACCTTC

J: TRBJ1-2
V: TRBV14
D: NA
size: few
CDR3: CASSQEFNYGYTF
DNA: TGTGCCAGCAGCCAAGAATTCAACTATGGCTACACCTTC

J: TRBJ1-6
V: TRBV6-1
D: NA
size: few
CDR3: CASSEQGGYNSPLHF
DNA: TGTGCCAGCAGTGAACAGGGCGGATATAATTCACCCCTCCACTTT

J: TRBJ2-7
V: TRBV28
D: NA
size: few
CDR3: CASSLLGQDRRGRLYEQYF
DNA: TGTGCCAGCAGTTTATTAGGCCAGGACAGGCGCGGGAGGCTCTACGAGCAGTACTTC

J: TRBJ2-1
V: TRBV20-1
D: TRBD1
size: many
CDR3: CSAESQGSFYNEQFF
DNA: TGCAGTGCTGAATCACAGGGGTCTTTCTACAATGAGCAGTTCTTC

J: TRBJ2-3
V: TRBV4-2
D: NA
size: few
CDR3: CASSQDGLDTQYF
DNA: TGTGCCAGCAGCCAAGACGGGCTAGATACGCAGTATTTT

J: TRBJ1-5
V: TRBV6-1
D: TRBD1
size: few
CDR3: CASSATGDYSNQPQHF
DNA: TGTGCCAGCAGCGCTACAGGGGACTATAGCAATCAGCCCCAGCATTTT

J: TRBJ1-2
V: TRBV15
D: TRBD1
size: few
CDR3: CATSRDKAGQSYGYTF
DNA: TGTGCCACCAGCAGGGACAAAGCGGGACAGTCCTATGGCTACACCTTC

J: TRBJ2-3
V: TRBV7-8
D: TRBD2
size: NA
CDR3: CASSLGFTLAGLTDTQYF
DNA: TGTGCCAGCAGCTTAGGGTTCACTCTAGCGGGCCTCACAGATACGCAGTATTTT

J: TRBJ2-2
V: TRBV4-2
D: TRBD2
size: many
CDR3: CASSQRSSGRATGELFF
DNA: TGTGCCAGCAGCCAACGATCTAGCGGGAGGGCCACCGGGGAGCTGTTTTTT

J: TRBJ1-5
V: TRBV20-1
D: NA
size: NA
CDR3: CSAEWEGRANQPQHF
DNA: TGCAGTGCCGAGTGGGAGGGCAGGGCAAATCAGCCCCAGCATTTT

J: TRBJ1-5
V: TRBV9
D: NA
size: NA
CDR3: CASGTAASNQPQHF
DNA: TGTGCCAGCGGCACTGCCGCTAGCAATCAGCCCCAGCATTTT

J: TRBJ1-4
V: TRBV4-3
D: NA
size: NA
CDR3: CASSQVAGMDEKLFF
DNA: TGCGCCAGCAGCCAAGTGGCAGGGATGGATGAAAAACTGTTTTTT

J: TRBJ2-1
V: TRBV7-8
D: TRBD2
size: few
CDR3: CASSYTPGLATYNEQFF
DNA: TGTGCCAGCAGCTACACCCCTGGACTAGCCACGTACAATGAGCAGTTCTTC

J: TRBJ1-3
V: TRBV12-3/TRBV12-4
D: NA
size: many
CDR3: CASSLRVSGNTIYF
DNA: TGTGCCAGCAGTTTAAGGGTCTCTGGAAACACCATATATTTT

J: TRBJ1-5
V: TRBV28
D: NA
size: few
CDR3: CASSSPGSGGNQPQHF
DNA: TGTGCCAGCAGTTCGCCCGGGTCGGGGGGCAATCAGCCCCAGCATTTT

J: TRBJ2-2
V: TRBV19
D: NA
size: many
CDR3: CASSILAGNTGELFF
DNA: TGTGCCAGTAGTATATTGGCGGGGAACACCGGGGAGCTGTTTTTT

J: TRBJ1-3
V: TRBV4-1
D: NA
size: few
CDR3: CASSQPWDTTIYF
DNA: TGCGCCAGCAGCCAACCCTGGGACACCACCATATATTTT

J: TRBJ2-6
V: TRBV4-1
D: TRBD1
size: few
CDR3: CASSQEGQGAFGANVLTF
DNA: TGCGCCAGCAGCCAAGAGGGACAGGGGGCGTTTGGGGCCAACGTCCTGACTTTC

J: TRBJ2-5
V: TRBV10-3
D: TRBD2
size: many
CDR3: CAISMYGLAGGEETQYF
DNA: TGTGCCATCAGCATGTATGGACTAGCGGGAGGTGAAGAGACCCAGTACTTC

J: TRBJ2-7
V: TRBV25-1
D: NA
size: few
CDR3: CASSEPTGEQYF
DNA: TGTGCCAGCAGTGAACCCACGGGCGAGCAGTACTTC

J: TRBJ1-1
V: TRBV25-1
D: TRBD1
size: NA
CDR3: CASARRTGSPNTEAFF
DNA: TGTGCCAGCGCCCGAAGGACAGGAAGCCCGAACACTGAAGCTTTCTTT

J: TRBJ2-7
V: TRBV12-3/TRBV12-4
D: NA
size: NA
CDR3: CASSSNRDPSNEQYF
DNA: TGTGCCAGCAGTTCTAACAGGGATCCTAGTAACGAGCAGTACTTC

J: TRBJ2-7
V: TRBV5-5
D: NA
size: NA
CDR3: CASSPTVPNYEQYF
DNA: TGTGCCAGCAGTCCTACAGTACCCAACTACGAGCAGTACTTC

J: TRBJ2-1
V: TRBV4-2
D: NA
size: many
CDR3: CASSPAGEYNEQFF
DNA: TGTGCCAGCAGCCCGGCAGGGGAGTACAATGAGCAGTTCTTC

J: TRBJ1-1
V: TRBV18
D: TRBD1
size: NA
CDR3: CASSPQGQGPAFF
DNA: TGTGCCAGCTCACCGCAAGGACAGGGGCCAGCTTTCTTT

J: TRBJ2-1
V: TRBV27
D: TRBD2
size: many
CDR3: CASSSGLAGGVREQFF
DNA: TGTGCCAGCAGTTCCGGACTAGCGGGGGGAGTTAGAGAGCAGTTCTTC

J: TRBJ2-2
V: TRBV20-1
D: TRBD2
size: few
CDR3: CSARGTRGTNTGELFF
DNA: TGCAGTGCTAGAGGCACGCGGGGGACTAACACCGGGGAGCTGTTTTTT

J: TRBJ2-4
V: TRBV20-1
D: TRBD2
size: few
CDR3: CSARDLIAGENIQYF
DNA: TGCAGTGCTAGAGACCTTATAGCGGGAGAGAACATTCAGTACTTC

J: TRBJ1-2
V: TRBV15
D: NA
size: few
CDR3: CATSRYSASYGYTF
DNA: TGTGCCACCAGCAGATACTCAGCTTCCTATGGCTACACCTTC

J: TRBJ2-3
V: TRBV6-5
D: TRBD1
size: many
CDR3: CASSRTGSITQYF
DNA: TGTGCCAGCAGTAGGACAGGTTCAATTACGCAGTATTTT

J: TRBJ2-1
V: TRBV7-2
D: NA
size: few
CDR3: CASSLHGGGDYNEQFF
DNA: TGTGCCAGCAGCCTACATGGCGGCGGGGACTACAATGAGCAGTTCTTC

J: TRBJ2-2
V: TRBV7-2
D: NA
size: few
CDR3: CASSLRASDTGELFF
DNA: TGTGCCAGCAGCTTACGGGCTAGCGACACCGGGGAGCTGTTTTTT

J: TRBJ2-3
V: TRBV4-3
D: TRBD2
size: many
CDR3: CASSQRGLAVTDTQYF
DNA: TGCGCCAGCAGCCAACGTGGACTAGCGGTCACAGATACGCAGTATTTT

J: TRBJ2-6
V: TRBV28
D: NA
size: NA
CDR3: CASSSPGNSGANVLTF
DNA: TGTGCCAGCAGTTCTCCCGGGAACTCTGGGGCCAACGTCCTGACTTTC

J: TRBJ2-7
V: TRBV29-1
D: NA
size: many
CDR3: CSVGQTDSMYEQYF
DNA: TGCAGCGTTGGGCAAACAGACAGTATGTACGAGCAGTACTTC

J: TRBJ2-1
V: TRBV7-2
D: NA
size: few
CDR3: CASSLDGGVEQFF
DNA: TGTGCCAGCAGCTTAGACGGGGGAGTGGAGCAGTTCTTC

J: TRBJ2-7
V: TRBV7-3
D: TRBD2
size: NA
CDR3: CASSFSGGPGDPYEQYF
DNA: TGTGCCAGCAGCTTCTCGGGAGGGCCGGGGGATCCTTACGAGCAGTACTTC

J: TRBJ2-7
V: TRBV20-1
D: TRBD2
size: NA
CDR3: CSAATSGADAYEQYF
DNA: TGCAGTGCCGCGACTAGCGGGGCTGACGCCTACGAGCAGTACTTC

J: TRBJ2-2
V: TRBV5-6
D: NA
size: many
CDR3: CASSLLHIRGELFF
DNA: TGTGCCAGCAGCTTGTTACACATCCGCGGGGAGCTGTTTTTT

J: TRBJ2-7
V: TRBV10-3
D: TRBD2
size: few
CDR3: CAISDPGLAGGRESYEQYF
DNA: TGTGCCATCAGTGACCCTGGACTAGCGGGAGGGCGTGAATCCTACGAGCAGTACTTC

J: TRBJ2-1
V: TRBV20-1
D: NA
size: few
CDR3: CSARDLVAASYNEQFF
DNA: TGCAGTGCTAGAGATCTGGTAGCGGCCTCCTACAATGAGCAGTTCTTC

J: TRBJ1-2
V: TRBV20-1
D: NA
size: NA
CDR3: CSATDGDVSYGYTF
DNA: TGCAGTGCGACGGATGGGGACGTAAGCTATGGCTACACCTTC

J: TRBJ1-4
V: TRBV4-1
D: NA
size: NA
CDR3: CASSQPRGESEKLFF
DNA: TGCGCCAGCAGCCAACCCCGGGGGGAGAGTGAAAAACTGTTTTTT

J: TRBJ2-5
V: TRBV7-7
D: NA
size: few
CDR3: CASSLETTAGETQYF
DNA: TGTGCTAGCAGCTTAGAGACTACGGCTGGGGAGACCCAGTACTTC

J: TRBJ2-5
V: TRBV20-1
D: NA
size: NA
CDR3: CSASDWPQETQYF
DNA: TGCAGTGCTAGTGACTGGCCCCAAGAGACCCAGTACTTC

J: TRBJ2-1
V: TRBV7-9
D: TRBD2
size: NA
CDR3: CASIPRGASGRNGNEQFF
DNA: TGTGCCAGCATCCCGCGGGGGGCTAGCGGGAGGAATGGCAATGAGCAGTTCTTC

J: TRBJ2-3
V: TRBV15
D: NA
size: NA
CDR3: CATSRDRQSTDTQYF
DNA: TGTGCCACCAGCAGAGATCGACAGAGCACAGATACGCAGTATTTT

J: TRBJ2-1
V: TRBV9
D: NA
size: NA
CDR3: CASSVAGDATYNEQFF
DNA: TGTGCCAGCAGCGTAGCAGGGGACGCCACCTACAATGAGCAGTTCTTC

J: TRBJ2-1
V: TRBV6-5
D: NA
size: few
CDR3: CASSYSRTNYNEQFF
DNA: TGTGCCAGCAGTTACTCGCGGACTAACTACAATGAGCAGTTCTTC

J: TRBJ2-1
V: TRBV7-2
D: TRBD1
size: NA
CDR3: CASSLVGTGVTGAYNEQFF
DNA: TGTGCCAGCAGCTTAGTTGGGACAGGGGTAACGGGAGCTTACAATGAGCAGTTCTTC

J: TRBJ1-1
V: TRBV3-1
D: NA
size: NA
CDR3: CASSPPTYRLLDTEAFF
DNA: TGTGCCAGCAGCCCGCCAACTTACAGGTTATTGGACACTGAAGCTTTCTTT

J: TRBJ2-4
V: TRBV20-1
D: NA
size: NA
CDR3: CSANHPGAPQSDF
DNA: TGCAGTGCCAATCACCCCGGGGCCCCTCAGTCGGACTTC

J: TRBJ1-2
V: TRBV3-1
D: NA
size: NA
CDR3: CASSPWDTNYGYTF
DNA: TGTGCCAGCAGCCCTTGGGACACAAACTATGGCTACACCTTC

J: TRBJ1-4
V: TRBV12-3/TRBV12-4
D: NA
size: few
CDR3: CASSLRMGEKLFF
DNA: TGTGCCAGCAGTTTAAGGATGGGTGAAAAACTGTTTTTT

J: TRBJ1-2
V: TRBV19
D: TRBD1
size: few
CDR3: CASGRQGSGYGYTF
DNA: TGTGCCAGTGGGAGACAGGGAAGTGGGTATGGCTACACCTTC

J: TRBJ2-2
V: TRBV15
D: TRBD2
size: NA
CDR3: CATSSSSGGELFF
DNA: TGTGCCACCAGCAGCTCTAGCGGCGGGGAGCTGTTTTTT

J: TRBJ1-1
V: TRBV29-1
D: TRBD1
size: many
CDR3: CSVGDRTLNTEAFF
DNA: TGCAGCGTTGGGGACAGGACCCTGAACACTGAAGCTTTCTTT

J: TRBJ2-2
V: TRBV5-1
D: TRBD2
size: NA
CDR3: CASSFSGDGELFF
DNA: TGCGCCAGCAGCTTTAGCGGGGACGGGGAGCTGTTTTTT